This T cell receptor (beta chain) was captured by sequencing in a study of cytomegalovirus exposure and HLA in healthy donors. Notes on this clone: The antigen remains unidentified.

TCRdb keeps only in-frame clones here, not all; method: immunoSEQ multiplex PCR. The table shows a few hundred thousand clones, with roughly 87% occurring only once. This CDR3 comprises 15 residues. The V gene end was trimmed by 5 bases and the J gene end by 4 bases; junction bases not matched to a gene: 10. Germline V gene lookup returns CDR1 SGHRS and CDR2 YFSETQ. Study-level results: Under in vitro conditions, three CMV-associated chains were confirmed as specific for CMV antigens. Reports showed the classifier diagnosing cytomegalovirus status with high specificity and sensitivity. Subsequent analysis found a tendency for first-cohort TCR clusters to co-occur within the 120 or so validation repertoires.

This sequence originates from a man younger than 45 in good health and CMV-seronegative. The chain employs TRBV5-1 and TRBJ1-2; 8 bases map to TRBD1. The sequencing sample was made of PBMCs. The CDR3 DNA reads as TGCGCCAGCAGTCTCGAATCAGGGGGCCTCTATGGCTACACCTTC. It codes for CASSLESGGLYGYTF. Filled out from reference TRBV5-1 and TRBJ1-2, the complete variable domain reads KAGVTQTPRYLIKTRGQQVTLSCSPISGHRSVSWYQQTPGQGLQFLFEYFSETQRNKGNFPGRFSGRQFSNSRSEMNVSTLELGDSALYLCASSLESGGLYGYTFGSGTRLTVV.